The 7 T cell receptor beta chains reported below all come from one sample, sequenced in a study of vaccination and CD4 T cells after COVID-19. The sample's treatment: roughly ten-day PBMC culture with coronavirus spike peptide pools or control peptides (ViraFEST assay). No antigen is known for these receptors. The Oncomine TCR Beta short-read assay was applied to DNA of cultured CD4+ T cells. MiXCR, applied by TCRdb to the PCR reads, yields one record per CDR3 protein. The sample records some 25,000 distinct CDR3 sequences, more than 35% being singletons. The sequenced material came from CD4+ T cells from blood, cultured in vitro. The receptors stem from a human donor who had recovered from COVID-19.

The V call is TRBV4-3, the J call TRBJ2-3; 14 bases align to TRBD2. The CDR3 has 20 residues. The V gene end was trimmed by 0 bases and the J gene end by 4 bases; junction bases not matched to a gene: 12. Per germline, CDR1 LGHNA and CDR2 YSLEER. The CDR3 DNA follows: TGCGCCAGCAGCCAAGATCTGGGACTAGCGGGGGCCACCCGGGCAGATACGCAGTATTTT. Its translation is CASSQDLGLAGATRADTQYF.

The chain uses TRBV7-9 and TRBJ1-2; 10 bases are a match to TRBD1. This CDR3 is built from 14 residues. Trimming removed 5 bases from V and 3 bases from J; junction bases left unmatched: 3. CDR1 is SEHNR and CDR2 is FQNEAQ in the germline V gene (reference sequence). The CDR3 coding sequence is TGTGCCAGCAGCGCCGGGACAGGGGACTATGGCTACACCTTC. Residues: CASSAGTGDYGYTF.

The V and J genes are TRBV14 and TRBJ2-3, with a possible D match to TRBD1 (5 bases). The CDR3 sequence is 16 residues long. Germline-derived CDR1 and CDR2 are SGHDN and FVKESK. The V end was cut by 3 bases, the J end by 0 bases, with 13 bases between. This CDR3 reads CASSQVRGSSTDTQYF. In DNA form, the CDR3 reads TGTGCCAGCAGCCAGGTTAGGGGATCGAGCACAGATACGCAGTATTTT.

This chain joins TRBV6-5 and TRBJ2-7; D is undetermined. The CDR3 is 14 amino acids. Trimming shortened V by 4 bases and J by 6 bases, and 16 bases separated the two germline ends. Germline lookup yields CDR1 MNHEY and CDR2 SVGAGI. CDR3 sequence (DNA): TGTGCCAGCAGTTTCTCTCCACTCAAGGGCGAGCAGTACTTC. It codes for CASSFSPLKGEQYF.

V and J are TRBV6-1 and TRBJ1-5; D is unclear. CDR1 MNHNS and CDR2 SASEGT come from the germline V gene. V lost 6 bases to trimming and J lost 2 bases, with 11 bases between them. The CDR3 contains 14 residues. The CDR3, as DNA: TGTGCCAGCAGCCACGGCGGGGGCAATCAGCCCCAGCATTTT. This sequence encodes CASSHGGGNQPQHF.

The V and J genes are TRBV5-4 and TRBJ2-3; D is possibly TRBD1 or TRBD2 (5 bases each). CDR3 length: 16 residues. The V gene's germline CDR1 is SGHNT and CDR2 YYREEE (reference sequence). The V and J ends lost 4 bases and 2 bases respectively, with 17 bases between them. The CDR3 DNA sequence: TGTGCCAGCAGCCTGGAATGGGACGGAGTCACAGATACGCAGTATTTT. Translating gives CASSLEWDGVTDTQYF.

The chain carries TRBV5-4 and TRBJ2-5; TRBD1 matches 9 bases. V lost 2 bases to trimming and J lost 3 bases; unmatched junction nucleotides: 8. The germline gives CDR1 SGHNT, CDR2 YYREEE (reference sequence). This CDR3 is built from 16 residues. The CDR3 loop is CASSFQTGGEEETQYF. Here the CDR3 DNA reads TGTGCCAGCAGCTTTCAAACAGGGGGCGAGGAAGAGACCCAGTACTTC.